The clone carrying this TCR beta chain appeared many times. Time point here: pre-sensitization, week 0. Treatment in this sample: therapeutic diphenylcyclopropenone sensitization with weekly scalp DPC. MiXCR was run by TCRdb on the RACE reads, yielding one entry per CDR3 protein. This table has 350,000 to 400,000 distinct CDR3 sequences, 4.5% to 6% appearing once. These data originate in a study of human T cells and chemical hapten exposure. Trimming stripped 8 bases from V and 1 base from J, with 11 bases between. The CDR3 has 12 amino acids. The germline gives CDR1 SQVTM, CDR2 ANQGSEA. The source is a woman aged 45-59 years with alopecia areata. Some clones in this sample may be carry-over from other donors' samples. The sample here was whole blood, taken in connection with sensitization to the hapten diphenylcyclopropenone (DPC). The rearrangement links TRBV29-1 to TRBJ1-1; D is ambiguous. In nucleotides, the CDR3 is TGCAGCATAAACGGGGAGAACACTGAAGCTTTCTTT. Protein product: CSINGENTEAFF.